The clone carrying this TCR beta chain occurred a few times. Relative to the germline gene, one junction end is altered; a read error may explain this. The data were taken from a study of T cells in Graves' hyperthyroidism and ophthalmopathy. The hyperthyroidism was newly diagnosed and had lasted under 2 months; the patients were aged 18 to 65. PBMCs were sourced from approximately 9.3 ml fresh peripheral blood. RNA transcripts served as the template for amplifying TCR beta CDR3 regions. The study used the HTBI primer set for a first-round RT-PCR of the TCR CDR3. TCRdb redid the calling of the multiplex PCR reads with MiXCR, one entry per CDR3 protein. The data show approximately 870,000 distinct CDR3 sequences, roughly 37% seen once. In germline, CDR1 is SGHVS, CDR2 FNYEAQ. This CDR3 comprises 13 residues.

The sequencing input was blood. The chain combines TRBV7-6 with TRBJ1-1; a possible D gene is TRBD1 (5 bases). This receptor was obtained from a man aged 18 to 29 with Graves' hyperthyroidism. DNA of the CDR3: TGTGCCAGCAGCTTGGGGGACCTCCCTGACGCTTTCTTT. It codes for CASSLGDLPDAFF. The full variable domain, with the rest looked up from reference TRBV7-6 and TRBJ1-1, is GAGVSQSPRYKVTKRGQDVALRCDPISGHVSLYWYRQALGQGPEFLTYFNYEAQQDKSGLPNDRFSAERPEGSISTLTIQRTEQRDSAMYRCASSLGDLPDAFFGQGTRLTVV.